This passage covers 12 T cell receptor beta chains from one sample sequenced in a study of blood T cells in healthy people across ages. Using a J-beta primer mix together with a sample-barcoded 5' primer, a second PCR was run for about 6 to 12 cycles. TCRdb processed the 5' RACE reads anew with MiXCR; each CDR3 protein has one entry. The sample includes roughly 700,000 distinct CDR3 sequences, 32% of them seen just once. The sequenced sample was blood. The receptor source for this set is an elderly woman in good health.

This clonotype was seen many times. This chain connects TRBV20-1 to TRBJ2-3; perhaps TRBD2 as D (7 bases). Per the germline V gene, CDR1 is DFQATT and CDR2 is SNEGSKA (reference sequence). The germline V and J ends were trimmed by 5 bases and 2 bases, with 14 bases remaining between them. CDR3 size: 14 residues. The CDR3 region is CSASRGAYTDTQYF. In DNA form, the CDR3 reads TGCAGTGCTTCTCGGGGGGCCTACACAGATACGCAGTATTTT.

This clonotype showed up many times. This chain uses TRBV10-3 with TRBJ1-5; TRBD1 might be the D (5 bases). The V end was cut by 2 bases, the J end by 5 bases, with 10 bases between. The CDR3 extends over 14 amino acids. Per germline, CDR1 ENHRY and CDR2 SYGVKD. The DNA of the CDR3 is TGTGCCATCAGTGAGGGGGCCGGGGATCAGCCCCAGCATTTT. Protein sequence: CAISEGAGDQPQHF.

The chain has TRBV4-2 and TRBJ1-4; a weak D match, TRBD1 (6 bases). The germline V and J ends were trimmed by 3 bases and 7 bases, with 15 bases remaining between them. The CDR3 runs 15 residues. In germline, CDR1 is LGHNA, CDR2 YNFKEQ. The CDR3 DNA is TGTGCCAGCAGCCACTACGGGACATTAGGTGAAAAACTGTTTTTT. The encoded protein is CASSHYGTLGEKLFF.

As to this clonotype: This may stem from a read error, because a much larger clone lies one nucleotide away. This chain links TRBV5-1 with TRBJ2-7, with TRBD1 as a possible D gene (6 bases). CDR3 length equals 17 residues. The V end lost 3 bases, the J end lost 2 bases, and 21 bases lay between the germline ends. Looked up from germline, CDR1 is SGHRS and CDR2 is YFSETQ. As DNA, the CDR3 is TGCGCCAGCAGCTCTACCCTGGCAGGGGCCCTCCCCTACGAGCAGTACTTC. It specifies CASSSTLAGALPYEQYF. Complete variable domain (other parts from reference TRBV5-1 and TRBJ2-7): KAGVTQTPRYLIKTRGQQVTLSCSPISGHRSVSWYQQTPGQGLQFLFEYFSETQRNKGNFPGRFSGRQFSNSRSEMNVSTLELGDSALYLCASSSTLAGALPYEQYFGPGTRLTVT.

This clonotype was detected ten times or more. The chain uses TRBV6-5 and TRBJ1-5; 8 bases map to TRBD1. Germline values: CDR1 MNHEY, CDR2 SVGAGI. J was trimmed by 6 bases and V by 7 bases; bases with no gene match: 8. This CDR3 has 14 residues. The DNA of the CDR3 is TGTGCCAGCACCTCCGACAGGGGCAGTCAGCCCCAGCATTTT. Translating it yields CASTSDRGSQPQHF.

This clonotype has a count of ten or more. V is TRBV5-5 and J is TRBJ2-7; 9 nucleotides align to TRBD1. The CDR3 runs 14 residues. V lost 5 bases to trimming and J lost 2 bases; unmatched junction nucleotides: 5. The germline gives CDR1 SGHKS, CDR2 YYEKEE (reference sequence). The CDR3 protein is CASRNGQGTYEQYF. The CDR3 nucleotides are TGTGCCAGCAGGAATGGACAGGGGACCTACGAGCAGTACTTC.

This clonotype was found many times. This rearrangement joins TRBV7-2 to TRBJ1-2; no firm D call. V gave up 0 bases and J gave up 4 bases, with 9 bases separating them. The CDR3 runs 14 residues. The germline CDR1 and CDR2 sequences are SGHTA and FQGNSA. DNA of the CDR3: TGTGCCAGCAGCTTAGCTTCGGACGGCTATGGCTACACCTTC. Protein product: CASSLASDGYGYTF.

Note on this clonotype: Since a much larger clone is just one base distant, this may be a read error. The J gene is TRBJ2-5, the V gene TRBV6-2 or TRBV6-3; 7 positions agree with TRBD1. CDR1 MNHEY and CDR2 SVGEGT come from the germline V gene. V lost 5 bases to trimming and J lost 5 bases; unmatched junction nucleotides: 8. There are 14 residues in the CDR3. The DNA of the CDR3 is TGTGCCAGCAGTCGCGACAGGGTTTGGGAGACCCAGTACTTC. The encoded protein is CASSRDRVWETQYF.

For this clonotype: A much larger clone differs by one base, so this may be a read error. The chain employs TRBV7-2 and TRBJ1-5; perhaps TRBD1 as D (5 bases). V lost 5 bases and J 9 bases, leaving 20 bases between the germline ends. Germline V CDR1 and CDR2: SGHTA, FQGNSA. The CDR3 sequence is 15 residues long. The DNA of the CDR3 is TGTGCCAGCAGCAAAGAGGGCAGGGTGGAGCGGCCCCAGCATTTT. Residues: CASSKEGRVERPQHF.

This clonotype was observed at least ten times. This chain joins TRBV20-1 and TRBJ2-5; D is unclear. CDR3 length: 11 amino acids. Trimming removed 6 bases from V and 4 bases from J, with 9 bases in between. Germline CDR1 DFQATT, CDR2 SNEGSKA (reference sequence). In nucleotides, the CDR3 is TGCAGTGCACCCACTCCAGAGACCCAGTACTTC. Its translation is CSAPTPETQYF.

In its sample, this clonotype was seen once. The CDR3 reads CSPTSGGSQETQYF. The CDR3, as DNA: TGCAGCCCAACTAGCGGGGGTTCCCAAGAGACCCAGTACTTC. This chain joins TRBV20-1 and TRBJ2-5; TRBD2 matches 11 bases. The CDR3 runs 14 residues. CDR1 and CDR2 (germline): DFQATT, SNEGSKA (reference sequence).

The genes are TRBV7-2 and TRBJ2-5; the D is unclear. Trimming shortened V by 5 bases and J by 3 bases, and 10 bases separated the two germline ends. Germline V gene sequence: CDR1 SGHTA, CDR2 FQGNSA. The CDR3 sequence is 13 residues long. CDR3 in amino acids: CASSPGPKETQYF. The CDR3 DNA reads TGTGCCAGCAGCCCCGGCCCCAAAGAGACCCAGTACTTC.